Presented here are 7 T cell receptor beta chains from one specimen sequenced in a study of control samples from healthy donors and cancer patients. Clones were read by immunoSEQ multiplex PCR, and TCRdb kept only the in-frame ones, dropping some. The data show about 190,000 clones, over 80% seen once. Sequenced input: blood. The receptor set was obtained from a man younger than 40 in good health.

This chain joins TRBV7-8 and TRBJ1-4, with D uncertain. The CDR3 runs 17 residues. The V gene's germline CDR1 is SGHVS and CDR2 FQNEAQ. V was cut by 1 base and J by 0 bases, with 12 bases left in between. CDR3: CASSLEPVVATNEKLFF. CDR3 coding DNA: TGTGCCAGCAGCTTAGAACCCGTAGTTGCAACTAATGAAAAACTGTTTTTT.

This clone was seen a few times. The chain uses TRBV7-9 and TRBJ1-3; possible D gene TRBD1, 6 bases. V lost 6 bases to trimming and J lost 0 bases, with 12 bases between them. Germline-derived CDR1 and CDR2 are SEHNR and FQNEAQ (reference sequence). CDR3 length: 15 residues. CDR3 sequence: CASSKTGYSGNTIYF. CDR3 DNA: TGTGCCAGCAGTAAGACAGGCTACTCTGGAAACACCATATATTTT.

The V gene is TRBV2, the J gene TRBJ1-4, with 7 bases aligning to TRBD1. The J segment lost 7 bases and the V segment lost 9 bases, leaving 11 bases of the junction unmatched. The CDR3 contains 14 residues. Germline loops: CDR1 SNHLY, CDR2 FYNNEI. Here the CDR3 reads CASLGQSKVEKLFF. In DNA, the CDR3 is TGTGCCAGTTTGGGACAGTCAAAGGTTGAAAAACTGTTTTTT.

The V and J genes are TRBV5-6 and TRBJ2-7, with TRBD1 matching over 8 bases. The germline CDR1 and CDR2 sequences are SGHDT and YYEEEE. CDR3 size: 16 residues. V shed 2 bases and J 0 bases; nucleotides not matched to a gene: 7. The CDR3 nucleotides are TGTGCCAGCAGCTTCAGGGTAACAGGGGGCTCCTACGAGCAGTACTTC. It is translated as CASSFRVTGGSYEQYF.

The rearrangement links TRBV6-6 to TRBJ2-7; 7 nucleotides agree with TRBD1. With 6 bases clipped from V and 0 bases from J, the junction kept 8 bases outside the gene matches. Looked up from germline, CDR1 is MNHNY and CDR2 is SVGAGI (reference sequence). The CDR3 sequence is 15 residues long. CDR3 in amino acids: CASRTLGQSSYEQYF. CDR3 coding DNA: TGTGCCAGCAGGACCCTGGGACAGAGCTCCTACGAGCAGTACTTC.

This sequence joins TRBV7-2 and TRBJ2-1; 9 nucleotides agree with TRBD2. The V and J ends lost 5 bases and 2 bases, in that order; junction bases with no gene match: 4. There are 15 residues in the CDR3. CDR1 is SGHTA, CDR2 FQGNSA, per germline. CDR3 region: CASSQLAGTYNEQFF. The CDR3 nucleotides are TGTGCCAGCAGCCAACTAGCGGGTACCTACAATGAGCAGTTCTTC.

This sequence joins TRBV29-1 and TRBJ2-3; D is undetermined. CDR1 and CDR2 (germline): SQVTM, ANQGSEA. V was clipped by 7 bases and J by 3 bases, with 8 bases between them. This CDR3 has 11 amino acids. The chain's CDR3 is CSEQSTDTQYF. The CDR3 DNA follows: TGCAGCGAGCAGTCAACAGATACGCAGTATTTT.